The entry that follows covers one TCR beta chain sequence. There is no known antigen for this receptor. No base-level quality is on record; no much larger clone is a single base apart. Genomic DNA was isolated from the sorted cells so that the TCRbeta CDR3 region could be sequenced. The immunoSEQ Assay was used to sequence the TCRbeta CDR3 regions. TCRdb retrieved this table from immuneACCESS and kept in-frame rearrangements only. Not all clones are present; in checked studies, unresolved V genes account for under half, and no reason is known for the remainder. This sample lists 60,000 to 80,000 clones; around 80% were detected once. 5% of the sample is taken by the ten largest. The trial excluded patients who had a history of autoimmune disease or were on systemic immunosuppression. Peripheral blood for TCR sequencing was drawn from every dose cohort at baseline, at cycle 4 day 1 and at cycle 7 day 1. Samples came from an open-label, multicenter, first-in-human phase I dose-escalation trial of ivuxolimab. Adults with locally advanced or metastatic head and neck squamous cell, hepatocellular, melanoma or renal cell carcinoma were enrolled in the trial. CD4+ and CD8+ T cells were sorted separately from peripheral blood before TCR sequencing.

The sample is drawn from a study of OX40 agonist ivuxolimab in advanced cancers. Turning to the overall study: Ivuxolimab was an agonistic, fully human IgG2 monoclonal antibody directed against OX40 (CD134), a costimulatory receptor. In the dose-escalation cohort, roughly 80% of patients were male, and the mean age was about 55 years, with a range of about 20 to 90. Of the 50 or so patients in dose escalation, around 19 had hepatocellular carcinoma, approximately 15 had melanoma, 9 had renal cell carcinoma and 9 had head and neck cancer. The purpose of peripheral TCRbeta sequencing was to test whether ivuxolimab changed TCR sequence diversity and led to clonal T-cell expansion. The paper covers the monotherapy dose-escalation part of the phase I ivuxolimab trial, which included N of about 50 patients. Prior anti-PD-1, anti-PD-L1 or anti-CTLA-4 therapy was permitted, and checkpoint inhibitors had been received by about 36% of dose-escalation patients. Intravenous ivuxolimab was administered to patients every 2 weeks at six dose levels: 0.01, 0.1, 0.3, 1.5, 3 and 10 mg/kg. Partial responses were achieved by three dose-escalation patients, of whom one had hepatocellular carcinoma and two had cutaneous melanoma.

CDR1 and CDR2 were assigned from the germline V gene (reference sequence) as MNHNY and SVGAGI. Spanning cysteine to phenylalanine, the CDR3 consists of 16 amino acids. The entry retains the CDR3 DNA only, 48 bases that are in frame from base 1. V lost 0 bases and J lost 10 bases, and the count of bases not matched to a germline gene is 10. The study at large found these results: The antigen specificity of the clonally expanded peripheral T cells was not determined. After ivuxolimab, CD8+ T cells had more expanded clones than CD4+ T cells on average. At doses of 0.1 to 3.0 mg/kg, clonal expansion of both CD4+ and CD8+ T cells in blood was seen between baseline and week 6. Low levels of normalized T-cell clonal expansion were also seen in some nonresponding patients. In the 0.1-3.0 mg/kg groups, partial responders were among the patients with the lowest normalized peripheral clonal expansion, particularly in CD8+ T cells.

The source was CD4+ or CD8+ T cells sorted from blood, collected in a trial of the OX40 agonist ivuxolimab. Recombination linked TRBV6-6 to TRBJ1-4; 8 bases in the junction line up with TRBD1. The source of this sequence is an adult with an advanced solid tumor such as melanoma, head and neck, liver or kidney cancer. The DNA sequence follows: TGTGCCAGCAGTTACTCGGCGACCGGTACAGGGGGAAAACTGTTTTTT. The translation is CASSYSATGTGGKLFF.